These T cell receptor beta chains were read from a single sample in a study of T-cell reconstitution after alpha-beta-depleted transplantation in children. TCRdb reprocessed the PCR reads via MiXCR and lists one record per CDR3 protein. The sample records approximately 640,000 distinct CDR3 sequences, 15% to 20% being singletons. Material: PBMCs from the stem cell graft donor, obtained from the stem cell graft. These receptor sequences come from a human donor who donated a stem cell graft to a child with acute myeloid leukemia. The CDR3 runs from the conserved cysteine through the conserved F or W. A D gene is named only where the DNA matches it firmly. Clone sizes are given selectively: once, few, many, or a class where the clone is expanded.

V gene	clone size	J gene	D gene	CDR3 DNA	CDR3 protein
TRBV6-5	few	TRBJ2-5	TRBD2	TGTGCCAGCAGTTACTTGGCTAGCGGTGGTACGGAGACCCAGTACTTC	CASSYLASGGTETQYF
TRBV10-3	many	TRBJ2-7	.	TGTGCCATCAGTGACAGCTCCTACGAGCAGTACTTC	CAISDSSYEQYF
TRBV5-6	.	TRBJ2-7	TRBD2	TGTGCCAGCAGCTTGGGACTAGCGGGGCCCTCCTACGAGCAGTACTTC	CASSLGLAGPSYEQYF
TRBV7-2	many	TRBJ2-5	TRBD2	TGTGCCAGCAGCTTAACCGGGGGGGCCTCGGAGACCCAGTACTTC	CASSLTGGASETQYF
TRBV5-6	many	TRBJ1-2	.	TGTGCCAGCAGCTATCAACTAAACTATGGCTACACCTTC	CASSYQLNYGYTF
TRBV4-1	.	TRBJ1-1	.	TGCGCCAGCAGCCTTAGGGCGGGACACCAAGCTTTCTTT	CASSLRAGHQAFF
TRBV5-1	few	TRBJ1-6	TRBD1	TGCGCCAGCAGCCTGGGACAGGTACCTTCACCCCTCCACTTT	CASSLGQVPSPLHF
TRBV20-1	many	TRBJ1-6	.	TGCAGTGCTAGAGATTGGGGGACGGCAAATTCACCCCTCCACTTT	CSARDWGTANSPLHF
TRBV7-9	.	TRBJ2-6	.	TGTGCCAGCAGCTTGGGGTTGTACGGGGCCAACGTCCTGACTTTC	CASSLGLYGANVLTF
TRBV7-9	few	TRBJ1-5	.	TGTGCCAGCAGCCCTGGGAGGGCGGCCAATCAGCCCCAGCATTTT	CASSPGRAANQPQHF